The sequence of this TCR beta chain was determined in a study of long-term antiretroviral therapy in people with HIV (dated by TCRdb to between 2022 and 2023). For the study in its entirety: The earliest samples were collected approximately a decade before the 2015 WHO recommendation for immediate ART, a period when ART was typically delayed until CD4 counts fell. Whether ART initiation and durable HIV suppression were associated with changes in peripheral blood TRB repertoire composition and diversity was tested in a retrospective serial study. A total of under 250 cryopreserved PBMC samples came from around 30 adults with confirmed HIV infection and were collected serially over a mean of about six years (range 1-12). No cross-contamination during QIAcube processing was shown when test extractions of a monoclonal T-cell line were performed alongside over 25 polyclonal samples. Eleven of the 30 participants with HIV were female.

Sequencing of the TRB variable region was done with the immunoSEQ hsTCRB v3.0 assay at survey level resolution. The target sequencing depth for TRB was about 40,000-50,000 T-cell genomes per sample. TRB libraries were pooled and sequenced on an Illumina MiSeq using a v3 150-cycle kit. On the study's bioinformatics: Repertoire analysis was run in R within a reproducible Nextflow workflow that covered QC, data transformation and analysis. Custom analyses were implemented in LymphoSeq2, an R package for AIRR-Seq data exploration. A few samples that produced fewer than 5000 total TRB sequences were removed, so 180 or so HIV repertoires were analyzed. Among the approximately 190 retained HIV repertoires, about 57 were collected before ART initiation and about 130 were collected after ART initiation. Repertoires were downsampled to 5000 TRB nucleotide sequences, with summary statistics averaged over 100 downsampling iterations. TRB sequences were retained for analysis only if CDR3 regions of at least seven amino acids were present. Diversity was measured with a Shannon entropy-derived clonality score and the Gini coefficient. In the repertoire networks, any two of the top 5000 CDR3 amino acid sequences were connected whenever the two sequences differed by an edit distance of one. For TRB CDR3 amino acid sequences, GLIPH2 was used to predict antigen specificity groups and MHC restriction. Known CMV, EBV, HIV or tissue antigen associations were flagged by matching CDR3 amino acid sequences against VDJdb and McPAS-TCR. Pre-ART, post-ART and control groups were compared with Wilcoxon signed-rank tests and Holm-Bonferroni correction. Held by TCRdb, this immuneACCESS table contains in-frame sequences only and omits some clones. Under half of the omission traces to an unresolved V gene where checked; the cause of the rest is unknown. V and J calls plus clone size are reproduced from that table; the DNA served to infer D and trimming. The sample yields almost 35,000 clones; roughly 81% were counted once. Of the sample, 4.8% is held by the ten largest clones.

Worth noting for this clone: This clone's antigen is unknown. No base quality information exists; no much larger clone differs at one position.

The germline V gene specifies MNHNS as CDR1 and SASEGT as CDR2. CDR3 length: 13 amino acids, cysteine to phenylalanine. Only CDR3 DNA is held: 39 bases, read in frame from base 1. V loses 2 bases, J loses 4 bases, and the germline ends lie 8 bases apart. Inclusion was restricted to participants for whom at least one PBMC sample before ART initiation and at least two post-ART samples were available. Every participant with HIV received treatment in the United States of America. Before DNA extraction, cryopreserved samples containing about 1-10 million PBMC were thawed and washed. At the time of the earliest PBMC sample, participants with HIV were aged between roughly 20 and 60 years. PBMC samples were contributed by each participant from 1-4 timepoints before ART initiation and 2-8 timepoints after ART initiation, with a median of 7 samples. For every participant, serial HIV viral load, CD4+ T-cell count, ART history and demographic data were obtained. Genomic DNA was extracted from unsorted PBMC with a Qiagen kit on a QIAcube, processed in batches of 12 samples.

Study-wide conclusions, independent of this receptor: A significant increase in TRB diversity was found to be associated with ART initiation, although TRB diversity was observed to remain significantly below that of transplant donor controls even after long-term ART. Compared with controls, HIV repertoires had narrower CDR3 length ranges, and the network structure pointed to an antigen-experienced repertoire that shifted only slightly toward naive after ART. Limited PBMC availability meant only the TCR beta chain was sequenced, without alpha chain pairing. Unsorted PBMC were profiled instead of sorted CD4+ and CD8+ T cells because pre-ART samples had limited cell numbers. Samples dated from the mid-2000s to the late 2010s, and the ART regimens used may be less effective than current ones. Inferences about post-ART repertoire changes were limited because no data were available on ART adherence, viral resistance or therapy changes. At every time point, the repertoire was dominated by expanded TRB clones first identified before ART initiation, although this dominance fluctuated and, in many PLHIV, declined after ART.

This clonotype originated in a woman in her 30s with HIV. The V and J segments used are TRBV6-1 and TRBJ1-1; a confident D gene designation cannot be given. Sequencing was performed on unsorted PBMCs, taken around 2.7 years before starting antiretroviral therapy. The DNA reads as follows: TGTGCCAGCAGTGAATTTCTGTTCACTGAAGCTTTCTTT. Its protein product is CASSEFLFTEAFF.